This entry concerns a single T cell receptor (beta chain). The data are from a study of shared clonotypes between healthy human individuals. With 3 bases removed from V and 0 bases from J, the gap between germline ends came to 8 bases. The V gene's germline CDR1 is MNHEY and CDR2 SMNVEV (reference sequence). The CDR3 contains 14 residues. TCRdb's copy holds only in-frame clones and misses some; the assay was immunoSEQ multiplex PCR. The table has about 600,000 clones, more than 95% seen once. The chain links TRBV27 to TRBJ1-1; D gene unclear. Sequencing used naive CD4+ T cells sorted from blood. Subset meaning: CD45RA+ positively selected. The TCR sequence derives from a woman aged 25 to 39 in good health. DNA for the CDR3: TGTGCCAGCAGTTTTTCACAGCTGAACACTGAAGCTTTCTTT. Translated, it gives CASSFSQLNTEAFF.